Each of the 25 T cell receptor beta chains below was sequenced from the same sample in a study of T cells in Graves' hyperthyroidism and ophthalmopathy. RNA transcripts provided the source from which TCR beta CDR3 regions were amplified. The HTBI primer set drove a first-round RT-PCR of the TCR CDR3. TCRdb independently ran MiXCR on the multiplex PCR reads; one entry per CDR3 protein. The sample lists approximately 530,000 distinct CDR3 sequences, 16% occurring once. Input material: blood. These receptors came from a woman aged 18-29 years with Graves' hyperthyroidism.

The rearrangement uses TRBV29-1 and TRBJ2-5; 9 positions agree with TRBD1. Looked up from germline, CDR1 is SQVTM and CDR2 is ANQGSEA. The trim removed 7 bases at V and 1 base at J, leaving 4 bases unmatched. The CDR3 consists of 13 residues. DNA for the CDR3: TGCAGCGGTACAGGGGGCTCCCAAGAGACCCAGTACTTC. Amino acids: CSGTGGSQETQYF.

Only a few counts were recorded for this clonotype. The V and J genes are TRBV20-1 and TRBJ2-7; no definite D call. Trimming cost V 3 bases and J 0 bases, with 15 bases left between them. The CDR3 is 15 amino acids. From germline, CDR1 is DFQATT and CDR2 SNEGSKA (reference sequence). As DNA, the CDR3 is TGCAGTGCTAGTCGATCAGGAGCTAGCTCCTACGAGCAGTACTTC. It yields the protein CSASRSGASSYEQYF.

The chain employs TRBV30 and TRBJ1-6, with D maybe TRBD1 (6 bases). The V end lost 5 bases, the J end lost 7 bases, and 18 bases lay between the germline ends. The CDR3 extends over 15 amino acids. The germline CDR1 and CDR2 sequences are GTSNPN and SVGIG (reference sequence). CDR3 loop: CAWATGISGNSPLHF. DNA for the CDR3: TGTGCCTGGGCCACAGGGATCAGTGGGAATTCACCCCTCCACTTT. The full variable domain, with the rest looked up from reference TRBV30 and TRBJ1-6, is SQTIHQWPATLVQPVGSPLSLECTVEGTSNPNLYWYRQAAGRGLQLLFYSVGIGQISSEVPQNLSASRPQDRQFILSSKKLLLSDSGFYLCAWATGISGNSPLHFGNGTRLTVT.

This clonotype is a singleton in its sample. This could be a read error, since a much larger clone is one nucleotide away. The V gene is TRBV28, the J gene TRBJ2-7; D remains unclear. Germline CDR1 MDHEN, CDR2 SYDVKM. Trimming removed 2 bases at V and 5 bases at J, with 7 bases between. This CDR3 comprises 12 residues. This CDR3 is CASSLMEDEQYF. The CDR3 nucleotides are TGTGCCAGCAGTTTAATGGAAGACGAGCAGTACTTC.

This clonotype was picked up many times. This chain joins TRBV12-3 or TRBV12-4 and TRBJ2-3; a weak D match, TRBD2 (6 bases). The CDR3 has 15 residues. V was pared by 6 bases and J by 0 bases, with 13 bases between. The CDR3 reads CASSLGGTSTDTQYF. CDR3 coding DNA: TGTGCCAGCAGCCTCGGGGGAACTAGCACAGATACGCAGTATTTT.

CDR3 amino acids: CATSVPADQSRGLEHYYEQYF. CDR3 sequence (DNA): TGTGCCACCAGTGTCCCCGCGGACCAAAGCAGGGGTTTAGAACACTACTACGAGCAGTACTTC. This chain uses TRBV24-1 with TRBJ2-7; D might be TRBD1 (6 bases). This CDR3 comprises 21 residues. Germline CDR1 and CDR2: KGHDR and SFDVKD. Trimming removed 5 bases at V and 3 bases at J, with 34 bases between.

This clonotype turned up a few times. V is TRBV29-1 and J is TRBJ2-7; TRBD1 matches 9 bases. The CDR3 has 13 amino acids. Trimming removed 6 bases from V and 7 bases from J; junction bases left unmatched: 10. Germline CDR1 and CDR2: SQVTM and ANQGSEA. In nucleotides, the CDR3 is TGCAGCGTAAGCTCGACAGGGGGACGAGAGCAGTACTTC. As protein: CSVSSTGGREQYF.

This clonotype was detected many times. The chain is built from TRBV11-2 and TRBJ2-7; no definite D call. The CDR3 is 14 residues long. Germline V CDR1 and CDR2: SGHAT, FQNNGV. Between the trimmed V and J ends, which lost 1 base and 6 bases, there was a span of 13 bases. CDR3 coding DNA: TGTGCCAGCAGCTTAGGCGGCCGTCAAGGCGAGCAGTACTTC. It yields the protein CASSLGGRQGEQYF.

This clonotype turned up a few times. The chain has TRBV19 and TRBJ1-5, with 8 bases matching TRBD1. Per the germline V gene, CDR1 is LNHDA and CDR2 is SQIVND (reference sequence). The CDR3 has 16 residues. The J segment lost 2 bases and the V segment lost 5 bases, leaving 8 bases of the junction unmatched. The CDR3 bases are TGTGCCAGTAGTCCTTGGACAGGGCTTGGCAATCAGCCCCAGCATTTT. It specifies CASSPWTGLGNQPQHF. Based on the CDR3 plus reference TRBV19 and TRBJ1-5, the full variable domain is DGGITQSPKYLFRKEGQNVTLSCEQNLNHDAMYWYRQDPGQGLRLIYYSQIVNDFQKGDIAEGYSVSREKKESFPLTVTSAQKNPTAFYLCASSPWTGLGNQPQHFGDGTRLSIL.

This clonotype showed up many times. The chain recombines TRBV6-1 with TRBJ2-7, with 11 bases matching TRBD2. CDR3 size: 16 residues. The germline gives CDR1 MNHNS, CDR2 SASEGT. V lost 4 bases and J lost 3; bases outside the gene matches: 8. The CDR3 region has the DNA TGTGCCAGCAGTGGGGGGACTAGCGGAAGTTTCTACGAGCAGTACTTC. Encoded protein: CASSGGTSGSFYEQYF.

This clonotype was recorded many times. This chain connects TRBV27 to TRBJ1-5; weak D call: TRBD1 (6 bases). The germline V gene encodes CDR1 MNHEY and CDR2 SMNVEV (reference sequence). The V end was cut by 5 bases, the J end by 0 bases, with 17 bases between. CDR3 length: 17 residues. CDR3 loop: CASSPAPGDRSNQPQHF. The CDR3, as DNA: TGTGCCAGCAGTCCCGCACCAGGGGATCGTAGCAATCAGCCCCAGCATTTT.

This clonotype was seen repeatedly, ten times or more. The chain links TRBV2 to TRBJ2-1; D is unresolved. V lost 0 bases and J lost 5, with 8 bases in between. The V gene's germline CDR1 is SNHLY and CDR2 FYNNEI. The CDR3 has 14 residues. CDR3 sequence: CASSEARQNNEQFF. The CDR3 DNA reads TGTGCCAGCAGTGAAGCGCGCCAGAACAATGAGCAGTTCTTC.

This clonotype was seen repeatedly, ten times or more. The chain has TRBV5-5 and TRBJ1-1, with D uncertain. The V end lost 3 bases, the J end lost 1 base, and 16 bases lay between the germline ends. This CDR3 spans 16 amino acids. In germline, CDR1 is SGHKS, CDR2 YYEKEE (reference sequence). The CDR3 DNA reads TGTGCCAGCAGCTACCGTTTGGGCCAGAAGAACACTGAAGCTTTCTTT. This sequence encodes CASSYRLGQKNTEAFF. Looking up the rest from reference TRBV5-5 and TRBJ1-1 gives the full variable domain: DAGVTQSPTHLIKTRGQQVTLRCSPISGHKSVSWYQQVLGQGPQFIFQYYEKEERGRGNFPDRFSARQFPNYSSELNVNALLLGDSALYLCASSYRLGQKNTEAFFGQGTRLTVV.

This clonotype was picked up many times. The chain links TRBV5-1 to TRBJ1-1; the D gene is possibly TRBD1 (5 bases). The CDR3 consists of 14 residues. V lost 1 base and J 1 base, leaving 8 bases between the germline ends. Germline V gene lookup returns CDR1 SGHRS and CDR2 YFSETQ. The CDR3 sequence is CASSLRQSNTEAFF. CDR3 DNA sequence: TGCGCCAGCAGCTTGCGACAGTCGAACACTGAAGCTTTCTTT.

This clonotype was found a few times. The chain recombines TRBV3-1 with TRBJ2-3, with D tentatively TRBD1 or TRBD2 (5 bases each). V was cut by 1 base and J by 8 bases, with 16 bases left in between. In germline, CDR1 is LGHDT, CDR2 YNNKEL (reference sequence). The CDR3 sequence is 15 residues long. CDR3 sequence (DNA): TGTGCCAGCAGCCAAGGCCGGGGCCCATCTGGTACGCAGTATTTT. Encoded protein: CASSQGRGPSGTQYF.

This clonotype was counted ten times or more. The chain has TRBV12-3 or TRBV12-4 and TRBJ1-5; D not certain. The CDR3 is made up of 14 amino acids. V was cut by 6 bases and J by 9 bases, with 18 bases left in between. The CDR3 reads CASSPPGSLWPQHF. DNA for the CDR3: TGTGCCAGCAGCCCCCCCGGCAGCCTTTGGCCCCAGCATTTT.

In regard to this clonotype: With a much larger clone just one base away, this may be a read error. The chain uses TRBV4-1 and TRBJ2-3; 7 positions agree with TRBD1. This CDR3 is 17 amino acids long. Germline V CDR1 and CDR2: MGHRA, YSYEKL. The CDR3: CASSLVRDSWDTDRQYF. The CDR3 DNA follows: TGCGCCAGCAGCCTAGTACGGGACAGTTGGGACACAGATAGGCAGTATTTT.

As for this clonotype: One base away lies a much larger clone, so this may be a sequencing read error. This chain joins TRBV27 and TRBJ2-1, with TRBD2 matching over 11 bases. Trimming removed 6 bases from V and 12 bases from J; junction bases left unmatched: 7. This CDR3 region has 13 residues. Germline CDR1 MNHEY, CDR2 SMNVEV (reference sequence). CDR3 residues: CASRLAGGGGQFF. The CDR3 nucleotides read TGTGCCAGCAGGTTAGCGGGAGGGGGTGGGCAGTTCTTC.

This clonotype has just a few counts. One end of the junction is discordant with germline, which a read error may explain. The CDR3 DNA reads as TGTGCCAGCAGCTCTGCGGTCTACGGGCAGTACTTC. This encodes CASSSAVYGQYF. V and J are TRBV7-9 and TRBJ2-7; D is uncertain. Germline loops: CDR1 SEHNR, CDR2 FQNEAQ (reference sequence). This CDR3 is built from 12 residues.

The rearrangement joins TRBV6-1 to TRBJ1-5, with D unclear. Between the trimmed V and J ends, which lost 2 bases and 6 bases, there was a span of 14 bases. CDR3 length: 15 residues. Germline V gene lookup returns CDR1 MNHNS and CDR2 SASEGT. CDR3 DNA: TGTGCCAGCAGTGAAAGTTCGAGGGCTCGTCAGCCCCAGCATTTT. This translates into CASSESSRARQPQHF.

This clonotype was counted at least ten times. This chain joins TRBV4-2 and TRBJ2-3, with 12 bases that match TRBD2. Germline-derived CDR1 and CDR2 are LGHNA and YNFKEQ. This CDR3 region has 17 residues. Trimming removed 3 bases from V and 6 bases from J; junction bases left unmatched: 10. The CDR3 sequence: CASSHRGLAGFGDTQYF. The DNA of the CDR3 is TGTGCCAGCAGCCATCGTGGACTAGCGGGGTTTGGGGATACGCAGTATTTT.

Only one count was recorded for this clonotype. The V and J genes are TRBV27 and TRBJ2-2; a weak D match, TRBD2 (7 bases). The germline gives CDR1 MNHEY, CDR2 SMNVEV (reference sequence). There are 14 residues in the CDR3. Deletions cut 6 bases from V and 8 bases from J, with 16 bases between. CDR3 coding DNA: TGTGCCAGCAGACGGGGGGCGGGTGTTGGGGAGCTGTTTTTT. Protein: CASRRGAGVGELFF.

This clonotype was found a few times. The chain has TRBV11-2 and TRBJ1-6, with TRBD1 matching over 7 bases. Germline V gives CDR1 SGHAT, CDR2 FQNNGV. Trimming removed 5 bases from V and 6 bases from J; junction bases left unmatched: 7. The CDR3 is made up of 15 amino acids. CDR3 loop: CASSLRGQPNSPLHF. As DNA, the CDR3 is TGTGCCAGCAGCCTACGGGGACAGCCTAATTCACCCCTCCACTTT.

As DNA, the CDR3 is TGTGCCAGCAGCCGACTAACGTTTACCTACAATGAGCAGTTCTTC. It is translated as CASSRLTFTYNEQFF. The rearrangement joins TRBV5-5 to TRBJ2-1; tentative D call: TRBD2 (5 bases). Germline CDR1 and CDR2: SGHKS and YYEKEE (reference sequence). Trimming left V 4 bases short and J 2 bases short, with 13 bases between. The CDR3 spans 15 residues.

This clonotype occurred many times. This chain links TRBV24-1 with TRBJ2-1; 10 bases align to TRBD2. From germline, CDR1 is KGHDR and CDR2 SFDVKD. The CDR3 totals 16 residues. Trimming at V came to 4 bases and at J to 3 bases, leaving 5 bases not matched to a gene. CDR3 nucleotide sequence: TGTGCCACCAGTGACCCTAGCGGGGGCCACTACAATGAGCAGTTCTTC. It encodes CATSDPSGGHYNEQFF.